One TCR beta chain is described in this entry. Its antigen is as yet unknown. These data come from a study of T cell responses to AZD1222 COVID-19 vaccine. Study conclusions and caveats: Vaccination with two AZD1222 doses was followed by a rise in Spike-specific TCR breadth and depth.

This CDR3 is built from 14 residues. Deletions cut 7 bases from V and 6 bases from J, with 18 bases between. CDR1 and CDR2 (germline): ENHRY, SYGVKD. Sequenced by immunoSEQ multiplex PCR; TCRdb stores in-frame clones only, minus some. The sample lists about 120,000 clones; 80% to 95% were seen once. The receptor was derived from an adult in good health. Sequences were derived from peripheral blood, sampled on day 0 of MenACWY control vaccination. V and J are TRBV10-3 and TRBJ1-2; no reliable D call. This CDR3 reads CAITPGGGIHGYTF. The DNA for the CDR3 is TGTGCCATCACCCCAGGTGGAGGGATCCATGGCTACACCTTC.